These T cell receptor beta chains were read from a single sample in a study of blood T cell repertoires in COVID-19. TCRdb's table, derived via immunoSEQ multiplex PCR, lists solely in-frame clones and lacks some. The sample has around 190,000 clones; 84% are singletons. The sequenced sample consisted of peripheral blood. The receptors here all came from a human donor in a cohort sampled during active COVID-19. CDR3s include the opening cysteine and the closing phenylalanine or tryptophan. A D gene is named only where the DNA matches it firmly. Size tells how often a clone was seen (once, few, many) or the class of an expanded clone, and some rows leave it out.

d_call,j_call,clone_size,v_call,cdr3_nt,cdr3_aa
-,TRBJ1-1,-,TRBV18,TGTGCCAGCTCACCACCTTCAGGGGTTCGCGCTGAAGCTTTCTTT,CASSPPSGVRAEAFF
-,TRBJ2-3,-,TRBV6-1,TGTGCCAGCAGTGAACGCCAGAGCACAGATACGCAGTATTTT,CASSERQSTDTQYF
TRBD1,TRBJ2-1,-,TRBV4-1,TGCGCCAGCAGCGCTTACAGGGGAAGGTCCTACAATGAGCAGTTCTTC,CASSAYRGRSYNEQFF
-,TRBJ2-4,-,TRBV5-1,TGCGCCAGCAGCTCAGGGGAAGGGCTAGCCAAAAACATTCAGTACTTC,CASSSGEGLAKNIQYF
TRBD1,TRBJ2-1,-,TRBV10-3,TGTGCCATCAGTGGCGACAGGGGGGCCTCCTACAATGAGCAGTTCTTC,CAISGDRGASYNEQFF
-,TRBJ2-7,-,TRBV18,TGTGCCAGCTCACCAATCTCCAGCGGCTACGAGCAGTACTTC,CASSPISSGYEQYF
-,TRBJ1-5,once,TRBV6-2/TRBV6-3,TGTGCCAGCAGTTTTAGTAACCCAGGTAGCAATCAGCCCCAGCATTTT,CASSFSNPGSNQPQHF
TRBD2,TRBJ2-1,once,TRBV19,TGTGCCAGTAGTAGAGCGGGGGGCTCCTACAATGAGCAGTTCTTC,CASSRAGGSYNEQFF
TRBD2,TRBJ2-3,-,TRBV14,TGTGCCAGCAGCCACAGGCGGGAGGGCCGGGGCACAGATACGCAGTATTTT,CASSHRREGRGTDTQYF
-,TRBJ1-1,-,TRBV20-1,TGCAGTGCTAGAGAGCGCACTGAAGCTTTCTTT,CSARERTEAFF
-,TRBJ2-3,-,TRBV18,TGTGCCAGCTCACCACCGTCGAGGGTCGGGAGCACAGATACGCAGTATTTT,CASSPPSRVGSTDTQYF
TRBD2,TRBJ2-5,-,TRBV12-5,TGTGCTAGTGCTCTCACCCCAGGGACTAGCGATAAAGAGACCCAGTACTTC,CASALTPGTSDKETQYF
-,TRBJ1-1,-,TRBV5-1,TGCGCCAGCAGCTTTTCCGAAGGGGGGGACACTGAAGCTTTCTTT,CASSFSEGGDTEAFF
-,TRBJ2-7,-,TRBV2,TGTGCCAGCAGAGGTGACAGCTACGAGCAGTACTTC,CASRGDSYEQYF
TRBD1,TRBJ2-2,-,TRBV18,TGTGCCAGCTCACAGGGACAGGGGCTTGGTACCGGGGAGCTGTTTTTT,CASSQGQGLGTGELFF
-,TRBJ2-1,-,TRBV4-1,TGCGCCAGCAGCAGCTTGCGGCATCGCGCCTACAATGAGCAGTTCTTC,CASSSLRHRAYNEQFF
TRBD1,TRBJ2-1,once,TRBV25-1,TGTGCCAGCAGTGAAGTCGGACAGGGGGCGGCCGATGAGCAGTTCTTC,CASSEVGQGAADEQFF
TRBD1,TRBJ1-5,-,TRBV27,TGTGCCAGCAGTTTCGGACAGGGTGATCAGCCCCAGCATTTT,CASSFGQGDQPQHF
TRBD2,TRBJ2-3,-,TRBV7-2,TGTGCCAGCAGCTTCAGACTAGCGGGAGTCGGGGATACGCAGTATTTT,CASSFRLAGVGDTQYF
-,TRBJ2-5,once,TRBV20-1,TGCAGTGCTAGTTCCTCACGGACTCAAGAGACCCAGTACTTC,CSASSSRTQETQYF
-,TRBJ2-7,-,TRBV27,TGTGCCAGCAGTCGACAGTCGTACTCCTACGAGCAGTACTTC,CASSRQSYSYEQYF
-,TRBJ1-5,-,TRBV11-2,TGTGCCAGCAGCGTGGACAGCGACCCGCAGCCCCAGCATTTT,CASSVDSDPQPQHF
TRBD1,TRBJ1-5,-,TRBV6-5,TGTGCCAGCAGTTCGGACAGGGGGCTTCAGCCCCAGCATTTT,CASSSDRGLQPQHF
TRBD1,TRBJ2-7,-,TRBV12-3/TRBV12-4,TGTGCCAGCAGCGGACAGGTTGTTTTAGAGCAGTACTTC,CASSGQVVLEQYF
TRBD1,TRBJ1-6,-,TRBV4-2,TGTGCCAGCAGCCAGTACCGGGACAGGGTTTCACCCCTCCACTTT,CASSQYRDRVSPLHF
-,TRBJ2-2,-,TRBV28,TGTGCCAGCAGTTTAGCAGGGGCGAACACCGGGGAGCTGTTTTTT,CASSLAGANTGELFF
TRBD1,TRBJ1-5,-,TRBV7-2,TGTGCCAGCAGTTATACCGGGACAGGGGTTTCTCAGCCCCAGCATTTT,CASSYTGTGVSQPQHF
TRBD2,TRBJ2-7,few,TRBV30,TGTGCCTGGGGCCGTCGGGGACTAGCGGGAGGAAGGAGCTCCTACGAGCAGTACTTC,CAWGRRGLAGGRSSYEQYF
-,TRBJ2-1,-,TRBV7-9,TGTGCCAGCAGCTTAGCTCCGGTAGCGCACCACAATGAGCAGTTCTTC,CASSLAPVAHHNEQFF
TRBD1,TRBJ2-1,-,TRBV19,TGTGCCAGTAGTAGGGACAGGGGGCGAGGCAATGAGCAGTTCTTC,CASSRDRGRGNEQFF
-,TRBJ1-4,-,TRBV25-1,TGTGCCAGCAGTGGGCTGAATGAAAAACTGTTTTTT,CASSGLNEKLFF
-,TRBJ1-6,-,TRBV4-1,TGCGCCAGCAGCCAAGGGCTAAAAGGGCGCAGGGATAATTCACCCCTCCACTTT,CASSQGLKGRRDNSPLHF
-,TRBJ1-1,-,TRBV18,TGTGCCAGCTCACCCGGAGTGGGACAGAACACTGAAGCTTTCTTT,CASSPGVGQNTEAFF
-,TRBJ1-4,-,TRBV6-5,TGTGCCAGCAGTTACTCCGGTGCAACTAATGAAAAACTGTTTTTT,CASSYSGATNEKLFF
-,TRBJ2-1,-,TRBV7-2,TGTGCCAGCAGCTTTGGTAGCGAGCCCGTGAATGAGCAGTTCTTC,CASSFGSEPVNEQFF